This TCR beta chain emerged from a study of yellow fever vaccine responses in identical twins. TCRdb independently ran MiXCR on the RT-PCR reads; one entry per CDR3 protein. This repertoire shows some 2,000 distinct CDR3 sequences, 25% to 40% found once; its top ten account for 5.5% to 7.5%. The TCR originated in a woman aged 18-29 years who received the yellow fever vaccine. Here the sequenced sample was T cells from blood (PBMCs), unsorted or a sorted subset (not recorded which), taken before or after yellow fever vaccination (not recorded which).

In DNA, the CDR3 is TGTGCCAGCAGCCAAGACGCTAGCGGGAGCCCCTACGAGCAGTACTTC. Encoded protein: CASSQDASGSPYEQYF. The V gene is TRBV4-2, the J gene TRBJ2-7, with 10 bases aligning to TRBD2. With 0 bases clipped from V and 2 bases from J, the junction kept 4 bases outside the gene matches. Per germline, CDR1 LGHNA and CDR2 YNFKEQ. This CDR3 is built from 16 residues.